These 15 T cell receptor beta chains came from one sample sequenced in a study of PD-1 blockade in classical Hodgkin lymphoma. Every patient experienced relapse after autologous stem cell transplantation, and brentuximab vedotin exposure varied. Clones were sequenced by immunoSEQ multiplex PCR, and TCRdb holds only the in-frame ones, with some missing. In the table there are 90,000 or so clones, around 90% of which are singletons. The sequencing used peripheral blood mononuclear cells (PBMCs), collected before the second cycle of nivolumab. Every receptor here comes from a human donor with classical Hodgkin lymphoma.

The chain links TRBV5-4 to TRBJ2-2; TRBD1 matches at 7 bases. The V segment lost 0 bases and the J segment 5 bases; nucleotides outside the gene matches: 10. Germline assignment: CDR1 SGHNT and CDR2 YYREEE (reference sequence). The CDR3 totals 17 residues. The CDR3: CASSLGQGGGKTGELFF. The CDR3 nucleotides read TGTGCCAGCAGCTTGGGACAGGGTGGCGGTAAAACCGGGGAGCTGTTTTTT.

This sequence joins TRBV28 and TRBJ1-1, with TRBD1 as a possible D gene (5 bases). This CDR3 region has 14 residues. Germline values: CDR1 MDHEN, CDR2 SYDVKM. The V gene lost 6 bases and the J gene lost 6 bases, with 17 bases spanning the gap. Written as DNA, the CDR3 is TGTGCCAGCAGGGAGCATCAGGGAATGGCTGAAGCTTTCTTT. This translates into CASREHQGMAEAFF.

The V and J genes are TRBV7-8 and TRBJ2-7; no reliable D call. This CDR3 has 13 residues. V lost 2 bases to trimming and J lost 3 bases, with 8 bases between them. The germline gives CDR1 SGHVS, CDR2 FQNEAQ. CDR3 sequence reads: CASSLSASYEQYF. CDR3 nucleotides: TGTGCCAGCAGCTTAAGTGCTAGCTACGAGCAGTACTTC.

This clone came up once. J is TRBJ1-3 and V is TRBV18; D ambiguous. V was trimmed by 3 bases and J by 3 bases, leaving 15 bases between them. Germline CDR1 is KGHSH and CDR2 is LQKENI. The CDR3 extends over 16 amino acids. For the CDR3, the DNA is TGTGCCAGCTCACCCTGGGTTATTAGGAATGGAAACACCATATATTTT. Translated, it gives CASSPWVIRNGNTIYF.

This chain uses TRBV5-8 with TRBJ2-7; 7 positions agree with TRBD2. Germline CDR1 is SGHTS and CDR2 is YDEGEE. The CDR3 sequence is 14 residues long. With V trimmed by 1 base and J by 4 bases, 5 bases remained unmatched. CDR3 sequence: CASSLSGGAYEQYF. For the CDR3, the DNA is TGTGCCAGCAGCTTGTCGGGAGGCGCGTACGAGCAGTACTTC.

The CDR3, as DNA: TGTGCCAGCAGCTTGATTAAAGAGACCCAGTACTTC. Translated: CASSLIKETQYF. This chain joins TRBV7-9 and TRBJ2-5; D gene uncertain. Germline CDR1 is SEHNR and CDR2 is FQNEAQ (reference sequence). The CDR3 runs to 12 residues. Trimming shortened V by 3 bases and J by 3 bases, and 5 bases separated the two germline ends.

This clone was counted once. CDR3: CASTPSWLRETQYF. The CDR3 nucleotides read TGTGCCAGCACCCCCTCCTGGTTAAGGGAGACCCAGTACTTC. The chain combines TRBV28 with TRBJ2-5; no clear D. Germline V CDR1 and CDR2: MDHEN, SYDVKM. The CDR3 length is 14 residues. V shed 7 bases and J shed 5 bases, with 17 bases lying between them.

As to this clone: A junction end diverges from the germline sequence, so it may reflect a read error. The V and J genes are TRBV10-3 and TRBJ1-3; a possible D gene is TRBD1 (5 bases). Germline loops: CDR1 ENHRY, CDR2 SYGVKD. This CDR3 spans 17 amino acids. CDR3 DNA: TGTGCCAGCAGTTACGCGGCAGGGCAGGTTGGTGGAAACACCATATATTTT. It encodes CASSYAAGQVGGNTIYF.

This chain uses TRBV6-1 with TRBJ1-1, with D uncertain. The V end lost 6 bases, the J end lost 0 bases, and 8 bases lay between the germline ends. CDR3 size: 13 residues. The germline gives CDR1 MNHNS, CDR2 SASEGT. CDR3 region: CASRPRMNTEAFF. CDR3 DNA: TGTGCCAGCAGGCCACGGATGAACACTGAAGCTTTCTTT.

This chain uses TRBV6-5 with TRBJ1-2, with D possibly TRBD1 on 5 matching bases. CDR3 length: 12 amino acids. Germline V gene data show CDR1 as MNHEY and CDR2 as SVGAGI. V dropped 6 bases and J dropped 8 bases, with 13 bases sitting between them. CDR3 sequence (DNA): TGTGCCAGCAGCCAGGGTGCGGAAGGCTACACCTTC. Its translation is CASSQGAEGYTF.

This sequence joins TRBV30 and TRBJ1-1; 7 nucleotides line up with TRBD1. The CDR3 sequence is 14 residues long. The trim removed 3 bases at V and 5 bases at J, leaving 9 bases unmatched. In germline, CDR1 is GTSNPN, CDR2 SVGIG (reference sequence). CDR3 nucleotides: TGTGCCTGGAGGCGGGGGGCAGGGGGGACTGAAGCTTTCTTT. Amino acid sequence: CAWRRGAGGTEAFF.

V usage is TRBV28 and J usage is TRBJ2-7, with no clear D. There are 14 residues in the CDR3. Germline assignment: CDR1 MDHEN and CDR2 SYDVKM. V was clipped by 1 base and J by 2 bases, with 9 bases between them. The chain's CDR3 is CASSLFGQPYEQYF. The CDR3 nucleotides read TGTGCCAGCAGTTTATTTGGTCAGCCCTACGAGCAGTACTTC.

In its sample, this clone was seen a few times. This chain links TRBV9 with TRBJ2-7; D unclear. The V end lost 0 bases, the J end lost 6 bases, and 7 bases lay between the germline ends. The germline CDR1 and CDR2 sequences are SGDLS and YYNGEE. The CDR3 totals 12 residues. This CDR3 is CASSVDVGEQYF. The CDR3 bases are TGTGCCAGCAGCGTAGATGTTGGCGAGCAGTACTTC.

The V gene is TRBV5-1, the J gene TRBJ2-3; TRBD1 agrees at 7 bases. Unmatched junction bases numbered 9, after V lost 3 bases and J lost 2 bases. The CDR3 sequence is 16 residues long. CDR1 is SGHRS and CDR2 is YFSETQ in the germline V gene. This chain's CDR3 is CASSSDDRAITDTQYF. In DNA, the CDR3 is TGCGCCAGCAGCTCGGACGACAGGGCGATCACAGATACGCAGTATTTT.

V is TRBV6-5 and J is TRBJ2-1; D is unclear. The CDR3 runs 15 residues. CDR1 and CDR2 (germline): MNHEY, SVGAGI. Trimming shortened V by 2 bases and J by 7 bases, and 15 bases separated the two germline ends. CDR3 coding DNA: TGTGCCAGCAGTTACCCCGGTCAAGTAATGAATGAGCAGTTCTTC. This codes for CASSYPGQVMNEQFF.